These T cell receptor beta chains were read from a single sample in a study of cytomegalovirus exposure and HLA in healthy donors. Clones were read by immunoSEQ multiplex PCR, and TCRdb kept only the in-frame ones, dropping some. This sample has some 250,000 clones; 90% occur once, and the top ten carry 0.37%. Material: PBMCs. The receptor set was obtained from a woman in her late teens or twenties in good health and CMV-seronegative. CDR3s include the opening cysteine and the closing phenylalanine or tryptophan.

v_call: TRBV4-2; j_call: TRBJ1-1; cdr3_aa: CASSQRTGGTEAFF
v_call: TRBV5-1; j_call: TRBJ1-6; cdr3_aa: CASSPGGDSPLHF
v_call: TRBV11-2; j_call: TRBJ1-1; cdr3_aa: CASSLEPGIAEAFF
v_call: TRBV4-1; j_call: TRBJ2-7; cdr3_aa: CASSHFMGPPYEQYF
v_call: TRBV27; j_call: TRBJ1-1; cdr3_aa: CASSPGGSFHTEAFF
v_call: TRBV10-3; j_call: TRBJ2-2; cdr3_aa: CAISTGWTTGELFF
v_call: TRBV15; j_call: TRBJ1-2; cdr3_aa: CATSSTTGGIVRGYGYTF
v_call: TRBV4-1; j_call: TRBJ2-1; cdr3_aa: CASSQNLGTSGGHNYNEQFF
v_call: TRBV6-6; j_call: TRBJ2-3; cdr3_aa: CASKSSGERTDTQYF
v_call: TRBV28; j_call: TRBJ1-5; cdr3_aa: CASRQGWQGQPQHF
v_call: TRBV6-4; j_call: TRBJ2-2; cdr3_aa: CASSDELILGGANTGELFF
v_call: TRBV5-1; j_call: TRBJ1-1; cdr3_aa: CASSPGRVNTEAFF
v_call: TRBV11-2; j_call: TRBJ1-1; cdr3_aa: CASSLPGQENTEAFF
v_call: TRBV7-2; j_call: TRBJ2-3; cdr3_aa: CASSLDRGTDTQYF
v_call: TRBV28; j_call: TRBJ2-1; cdr3_aa: CASRPGGPSYNEQFF
v_call: TRBV15; j_call: TRBJ1-2; cdr3_aa: CATSRENRSNYGYTF
v_call: TRBV19; j_call: TRBJ1-5; cdr3_aa: CASSTWTGDNQPQHF
v_call: TRBV4-3; j_call: TRBJ2-7; cdr3_aa: CASSQEIRYEQYF
v_call: TRBV27; j_call: TRBJ1-2; cdr3_aa: CASSLFRTGPGYTF
v_call: TRBV18; j_call: TRBJ1-5; cdr3_aa: CASSPEGLLNQPQHF
v_call: TRBV25-1; j_call: TRBJ2-2; cdr3_aa: CASTTTGELFF
v_call: TRBV28; j_call: TRBJ2-1; cdr3_aa: CASRGGGTSYNEQFF
v_call: TRBV2; j_call: TRBJ2-1; cdr3_aa: CASSADRAGYNEQFF
v_call: TRBV14; j_call: TRBJ1-1; cdr3_aa: CASSQLRQGSEAFF
v_call: TRBV2; j_call: TRBJ1-4; cdr3_aa: CASSTDTEGDEKLFF
v_call: TRBV2; j_call: TRBJ2-3; cdr3_aa: CASSSTGGRTDTQYF
v_call: TRBV11-1; j_call: TRBJ1-6; cdr3_aa: CASSPGGPYNSPLHF
v_call: TRBV4-1; j_call: TRBJ2-7; cdr3_aa: CASSHSLTRGDRSYEQYF
v_call: TRBV15; j_call: TRBJ1-4; cdr3_aa: CATSRDQGDEKLFF
v_call: TRBV6-5; j_call: TRBJ2-1; cdr3_aa: CASSPRLAGDNEQFF
v_call: TRBV6-1; j_call: TRBJ1-1; cdr3_aa: CASQGTGSNTEAFF
v_call: TRBV5-1; j_call: TRBJ2-1; cdr3_aa: CASSLDGSGGNEQFF
v_call: TRBV11-2; j_call: TRBJ2-2; cdr3_aa: CASSLGQGRAGELFF
v_call: TRBV6-1; j_call: TRBJ1-4; cdr3_aa: CASSLQGFGEKLFF
v_call: TRBV5-1; j_call: TRBJ1-6; cdr3_aa: CASSPGAGFPGSPLHF
v_call: TRBV7-3; j_call: TRBJ1-1; cdr3_aa: CASSIGTGNTEAFF
v_call: TRBV7-6; j_call: TRBJ2-2; cdr3_aa: CASSLDRVTGELFF
v_call: TRBV4-2; j_call: TRBJ2-3; cdr3_aa: CASSQEGTSGGLDTQYF
v_call: TRBV4-1; j_call: TRBJ1-6; cdr3_aa: CASSQGIRNSPLHF
v_call: TRBV7-6; j_call: TRBJ2-3; cdr3_aa: CASSPRGGRTDTQYF
v_call: TRBV6-1; j_call: TRBJ2-5; cdr3_aa: CASSERLAPGQETQYF
v_call: TRBV7-3; j_call: TRBJ2-1; cdr3_aa: CASSPTGEEDEQFF